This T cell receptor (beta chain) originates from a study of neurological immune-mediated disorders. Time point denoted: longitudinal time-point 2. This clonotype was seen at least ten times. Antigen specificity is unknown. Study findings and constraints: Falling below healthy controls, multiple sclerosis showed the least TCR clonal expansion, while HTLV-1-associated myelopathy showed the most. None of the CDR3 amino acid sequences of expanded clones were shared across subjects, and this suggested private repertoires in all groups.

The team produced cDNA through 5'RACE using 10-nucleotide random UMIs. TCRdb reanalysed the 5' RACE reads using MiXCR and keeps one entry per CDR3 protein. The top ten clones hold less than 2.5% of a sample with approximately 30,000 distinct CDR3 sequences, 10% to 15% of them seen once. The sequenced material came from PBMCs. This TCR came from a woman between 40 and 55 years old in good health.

The DNA of the CDR3 is TGCGCCACAGCATCCGGACAGCCGAACACTGAAGCTTTCTTT. Residues: CATASGQPNTEAFF. The chain employs TRBV5-1 and TRBJ1-1; weak D call: TRBD1 (6 bases). Trimming shortened V by 9 bases and J by 1 base, and 16 bases separated the two germline ends. The length of the CDR3 is 14 residues. The germline gives CDR1 SGHRS, CDR2 YFSETQ.